The 9 T cell receptor beta chains below were found in one sample sequenced in a study of blood T cell repertoires in COVID-19. Sequencing used immunoSEQ multiplex PCR; TCRdb keeps in-frame clones, though not all of them. The repertoire holds about 140,000 clones, with approximately 84% as singletons. The sample was peripheral blood. The receptors here all came from a woman of 80 years or more in a cohort sampled during active or convalescent COVID-19.

J is TRBJ2-3 and V is TRBV7-8; D may be TRBD2 (6 bases). The CDR3 is made up of 15 amino acids. Germline CDR1 reads SGHVS; CDR2 reads FQNEAQ. V was cut by 3 bases and J by 2 bases, with 12 bases left in between. The CDR3 DNA is TGTGCCAGCAGCTTTGGGGACTCCTTCACAGATACGCAGTATTTT. Translation gives CASSFGDSFTDTQYF.

Only one count was recorded for this clone. This chain uses TRBV24-1 with TRBJ2-3; TRBD2 agrees at 8 bases. The length of the CDR3 is 16 residues. Germline CDR1 KGHDR, CDR2 SFDVKD. The trim removed 5 bases at V and 6 bases at J, leaving 12 bases unmatched. CDR3 loop: CATSAGSERGSDTQYF. In DNA, the CDR3 is TGTGCCACCAGTGCGGGCTCGGAGCGGGGGTCCGATACGCAGTATTTT.

The table lists this clone with a few counts. The chain carries TRBV5-1 and TRBJ1-2, with 8 bases identical to TRBD1. The V gene end was trimmed by 4 bases and the J gene end by 8 bases; junction bases not matched to a gene: 10. This CDR3 has 14 residues. CDR1 and CDR2 from the germline V gene are SGHRS and YFSETQ. The CDR3 is CASSGITGGGGYTF. DNA for the CDR3: TGCGCCAGCAGCGGGATCACAGGGGGAGGAGGCTACACCTTC. The full variable domain, completed using reference TRBV5-1 and TRBJ1-2, is KAGVTQTPRYLIKTRGQQVTLSCSPISGHRSVSWYQQTPGQGLQFLFEYFSETQRNKGNFPGRFSGRQFSNSRSEMNVSTLELGDSALYLCASSGITGGGGYTFGSGTRLTVV.

The chain employs TRBV7-2 and TRBJ1-1; TRBD1 matches 9 bases. Trimming removed 5 bases from V and 3 bases from J; junction bases left unmatched: 1. The CDR3 runs to 13 residues. CDR1 SGHTA and CDR2 FQGNSA come from the germline V gene. Written as DNA, the CDR3 is TGTGCCAGCAGCGGACAGGGGTACACTGAAGCTTTCTTT. This gives the protein CASSGQGYTEAFF. The complete variable domain, with remaining parts taken from reference TRBV7-2 and TRBJ1-1, reads GAGVSQSPSNKVTEKGKDVELRCDPISGHTALYWYRQSLGQGLEFLIYFQGNSAPDKSGLPSDRFSAERTGGSVSTLTIQRTQQEDSAVYLCASSGQGYTEAFFGQGTRLTVV.

The rearrangement links TRBV6-5 to TRBJ2-7; D is uncertain. The germline V gene has CDR1 MNHEY and CDR2 SVGAGI. Between the trimmed V and J ends, which lost 4 bases and 2 bases, there was a span of 18 bases. The CDR3 consists of 16 residues. CDR3 amino acids: CASSLQAGTAAYEQYV. CDR3 in DNA: TGTGCCAGCAGTTTACAAGCAGGAACCGCTGCCTACGAGCAGTACGTC.

This rearrangement joins TRBV11-2 to TRBJ1-4, with a tentative D call TRBD1 (6 bases). Germline CDR1 is SGHAT and CDR2 is FQNNGV. V lost 5 bases and J lost 10, with 20 bases in between. The CDR3 loop spans 15 amino acids. CDR3: CASSLGQSGGGKLFF. The CDR3 DNA is TGTGCCAGCAGCCTGGGACAATCGGGCGGCGGAAAACTGTTTTTT.

This clone was counted a single time. The V gene is TRBV10-1, the J gene TRBJ2-7, with 7 bases identical to TRBD1. Germline CDR1 is WNHNN and CDR2 is SYGVQD (reference sequence). This CDR3 is built from 17 residues. The junction had 10 bases not matched to a gene; V was cut back by 0 bases and J by 2 bases. The CDR3 DNA is TGCGCCAGCAGTGAGTCGAGTTTCGGACAGGAAGCCTACGAGCAGTACTTC. It codes for CASSESSFGQEAYEQYF.

The gene calls are TRBV28 and TRBJ2-7; 8 bases agree with TRBD2. The CDR3 consists of 16 residues. Germline CDR1 and CDR2: MDHEN and SYDVKM. V lost 3 bases to trimming and J lost 6 bases; unmatched junction nucleotides: 13. The CDR3 bases are TGTGCCAGCAGTTTGGGTTCCGGGGGGGCCCCGAGCGAGCAGTACTTC. Protein sequence: CASSLGSGGAPSEQYF.

The chain carries TRBV3-1 (or the pseudogene TRBV3-2) and TRBJ1-2; D is unclear. The CDR3 consists of 15 residues. Germline V gene data show CDR1 as LGHDT and CDR2 as YNNKEL (reference sequence). Trimming left V 2 bases short and J 0 bases short, with 10 bases between. The CDR3 spells CASSQSTRANYGYTF. CDR3 DNA sequence: TGTGCCAGCAGCCAATCCACTCGAGCTAACTATGGCTACACCTTC.